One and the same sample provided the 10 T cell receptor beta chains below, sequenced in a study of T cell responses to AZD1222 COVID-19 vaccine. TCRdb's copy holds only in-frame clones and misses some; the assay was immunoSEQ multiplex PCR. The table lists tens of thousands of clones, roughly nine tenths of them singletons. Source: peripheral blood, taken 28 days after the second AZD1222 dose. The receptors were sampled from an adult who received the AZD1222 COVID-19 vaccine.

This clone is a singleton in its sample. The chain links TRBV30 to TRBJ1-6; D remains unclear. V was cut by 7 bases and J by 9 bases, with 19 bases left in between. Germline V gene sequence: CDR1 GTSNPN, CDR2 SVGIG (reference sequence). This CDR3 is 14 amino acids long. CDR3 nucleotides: TGTGCCTCTGGAGTTGGCCTCCCCTCTTCACCCCTCCACTTT. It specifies CASGVGLPSSPLHF.

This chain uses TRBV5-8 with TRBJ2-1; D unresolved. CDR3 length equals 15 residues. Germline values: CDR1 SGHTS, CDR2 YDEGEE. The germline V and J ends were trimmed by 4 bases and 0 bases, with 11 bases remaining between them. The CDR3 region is CASSLGWGSYNEQFF. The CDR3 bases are TGTGCCAGCAGCCTAGGGTGGGGCTCCTACAATGAGCAGTTCTTC.

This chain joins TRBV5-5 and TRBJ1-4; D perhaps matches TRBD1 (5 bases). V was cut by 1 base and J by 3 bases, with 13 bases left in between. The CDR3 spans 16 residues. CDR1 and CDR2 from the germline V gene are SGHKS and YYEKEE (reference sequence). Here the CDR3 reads CASSLILGGPNEKLFF. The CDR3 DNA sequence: TGTGCCAGCAGCTTGATTTTGGGGGGACCTAATGAAAAACTGTTTTTT.

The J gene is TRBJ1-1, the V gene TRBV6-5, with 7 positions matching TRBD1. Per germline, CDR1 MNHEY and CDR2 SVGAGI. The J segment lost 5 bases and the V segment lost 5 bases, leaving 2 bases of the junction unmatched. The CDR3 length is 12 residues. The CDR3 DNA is TGTGCCAGCAGTCAGGACAGGACTGAAGCTTTCTTT. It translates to CASSQDRTEAFF.

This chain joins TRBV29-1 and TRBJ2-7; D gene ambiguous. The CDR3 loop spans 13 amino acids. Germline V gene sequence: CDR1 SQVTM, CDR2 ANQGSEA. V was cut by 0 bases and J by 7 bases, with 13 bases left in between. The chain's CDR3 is CSVEDPAAREQYF. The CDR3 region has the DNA TGCAGCGTTGAAGACCCGGCGGCACGGGAGCAGTACTTC.

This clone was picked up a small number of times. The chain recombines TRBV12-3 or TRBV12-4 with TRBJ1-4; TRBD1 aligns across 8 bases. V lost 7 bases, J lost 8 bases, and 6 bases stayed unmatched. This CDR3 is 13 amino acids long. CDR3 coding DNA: TGTGCCAGCACCCAGGGACAGGTGGAAAAACTGTTTTTT. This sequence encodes CASTQGQVEKLFF.

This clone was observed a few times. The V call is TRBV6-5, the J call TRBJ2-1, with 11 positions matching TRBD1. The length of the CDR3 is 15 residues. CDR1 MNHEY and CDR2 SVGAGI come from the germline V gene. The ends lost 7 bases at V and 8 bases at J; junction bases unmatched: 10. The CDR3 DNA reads TGTGCCAGCACCCGCGGGACAGGGGGTTTGTATGAGCAGTTCTTC. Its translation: CASTRGTGGLYEQFF.

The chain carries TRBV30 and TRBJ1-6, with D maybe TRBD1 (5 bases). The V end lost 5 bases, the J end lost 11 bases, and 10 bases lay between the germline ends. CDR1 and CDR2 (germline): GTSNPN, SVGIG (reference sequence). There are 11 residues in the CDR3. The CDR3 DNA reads TGTGCCTGGGGAAGGGGAACACCCCTCCACTTT. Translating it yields CAWGRGTPLHF.

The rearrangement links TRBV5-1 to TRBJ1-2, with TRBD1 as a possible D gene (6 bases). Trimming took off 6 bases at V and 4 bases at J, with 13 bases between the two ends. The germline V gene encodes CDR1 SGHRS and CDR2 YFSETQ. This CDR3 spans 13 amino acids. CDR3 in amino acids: CASNYDRTYGYTF. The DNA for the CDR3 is TGCGCCAGCAACTACGACAGGACCTATGGCTACACCTTC.

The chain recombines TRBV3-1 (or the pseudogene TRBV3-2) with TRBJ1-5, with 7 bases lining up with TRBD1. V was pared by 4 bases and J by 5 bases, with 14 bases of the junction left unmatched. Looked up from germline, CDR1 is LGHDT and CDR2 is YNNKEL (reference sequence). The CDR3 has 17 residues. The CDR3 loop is CASSPNPSTGSYQPQHF. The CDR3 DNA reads TGTGCCAGCAGCCCTAACCCCTCGACAGGGTCCTATCAGCCCCAGCATTTT.